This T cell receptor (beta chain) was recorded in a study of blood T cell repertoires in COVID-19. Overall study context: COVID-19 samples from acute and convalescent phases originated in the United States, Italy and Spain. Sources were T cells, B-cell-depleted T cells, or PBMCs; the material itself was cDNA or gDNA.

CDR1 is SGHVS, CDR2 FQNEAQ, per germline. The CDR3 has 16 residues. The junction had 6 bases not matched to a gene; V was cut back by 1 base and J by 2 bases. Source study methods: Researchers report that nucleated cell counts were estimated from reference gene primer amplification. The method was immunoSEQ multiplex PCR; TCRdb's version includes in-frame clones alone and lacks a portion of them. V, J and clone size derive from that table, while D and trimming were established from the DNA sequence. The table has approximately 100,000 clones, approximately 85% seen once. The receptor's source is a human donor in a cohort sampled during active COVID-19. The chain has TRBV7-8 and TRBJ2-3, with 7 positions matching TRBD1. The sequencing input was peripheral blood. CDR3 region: CASSLVTGSDTDTQYF. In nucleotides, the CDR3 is TGTGCCAGCAGCTTAGTGACAGGGTCCGACACAGATACGCAGTATTTT.